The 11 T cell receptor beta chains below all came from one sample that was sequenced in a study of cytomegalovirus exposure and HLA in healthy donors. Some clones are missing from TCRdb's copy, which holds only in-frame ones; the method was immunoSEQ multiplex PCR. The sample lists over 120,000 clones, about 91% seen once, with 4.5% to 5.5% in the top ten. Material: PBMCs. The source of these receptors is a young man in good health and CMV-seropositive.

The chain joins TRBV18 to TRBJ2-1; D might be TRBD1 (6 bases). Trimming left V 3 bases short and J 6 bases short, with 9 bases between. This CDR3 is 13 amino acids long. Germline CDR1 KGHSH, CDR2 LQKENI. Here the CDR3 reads CASSPQGINEQFF. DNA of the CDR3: TGTGCCAGCTCACCCCAGGGGATCAATGAGCAGTTCTTC.

CDR3 sequence (DNA): TGTGCCAGCAGAACAGGGAGAGAGTACACTGAAGCTTTCTTT. This encodes CASRTGREYTEAFF. The gene calls are TRBV5-4 and TRBJ1-1, with D tentatively TRBD1 (6 bases). V lost 5 bases and J 3 bases, leaving 14 bases between the germline ends. The CDR3 extends over 14 amino acids. The germline V gene encodes CDR1 SGHNT and CDR2 YYREEE (reference sequence).

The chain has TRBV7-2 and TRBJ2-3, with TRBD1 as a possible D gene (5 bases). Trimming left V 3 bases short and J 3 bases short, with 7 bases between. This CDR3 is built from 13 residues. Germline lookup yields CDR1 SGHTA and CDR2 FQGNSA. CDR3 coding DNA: TGTGCCAGCAGCTTCGACAGAACAGATACGCAGTATTTT. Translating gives CASSFDRTDTQYF.

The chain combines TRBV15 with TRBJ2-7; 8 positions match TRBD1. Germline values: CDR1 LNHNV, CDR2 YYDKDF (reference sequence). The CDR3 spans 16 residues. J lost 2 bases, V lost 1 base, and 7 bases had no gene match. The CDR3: CATSRVAGTGPYEQYF. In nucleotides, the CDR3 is TGTGCCACCAGCAGAGTTGCCGGGACAGGACCCTACGAGCAGTACTTC.

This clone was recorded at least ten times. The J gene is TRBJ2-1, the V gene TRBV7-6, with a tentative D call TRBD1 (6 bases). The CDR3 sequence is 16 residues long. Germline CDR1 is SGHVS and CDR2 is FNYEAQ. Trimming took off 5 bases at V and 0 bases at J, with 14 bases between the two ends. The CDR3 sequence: CASSQGSMDSYNEQFF. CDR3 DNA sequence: TGTGCCAGCAGCCAGGGGAGCATGGACTCCTACAATGAGCAGTTCTTC.

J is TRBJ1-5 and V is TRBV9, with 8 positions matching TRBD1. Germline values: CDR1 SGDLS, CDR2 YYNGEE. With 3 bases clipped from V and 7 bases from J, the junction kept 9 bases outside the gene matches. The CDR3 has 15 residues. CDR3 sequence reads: CASSETGTGLQPQHF. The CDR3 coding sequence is TGTGCCAGCAGCGAGACCGGGACAGGTTTACAGCCCCAGCATTTT.

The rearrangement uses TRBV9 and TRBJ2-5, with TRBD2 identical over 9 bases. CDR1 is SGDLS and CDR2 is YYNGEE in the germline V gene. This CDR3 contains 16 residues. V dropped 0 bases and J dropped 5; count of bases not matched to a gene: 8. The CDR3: CASSVGAGGKRETQYF. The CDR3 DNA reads TGTGCCAGCAGCGTAGGAGCGGGGGGTAAGCGGGAGACCCAGTACTTC.

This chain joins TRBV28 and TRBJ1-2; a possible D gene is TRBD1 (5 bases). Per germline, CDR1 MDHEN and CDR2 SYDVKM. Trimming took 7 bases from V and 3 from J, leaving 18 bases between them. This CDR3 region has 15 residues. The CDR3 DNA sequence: TGTGCCAGCACCCTTATTAACGCAGGGCACTATGGCTACACCTTC. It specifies CASTLINAGHYGYTF.

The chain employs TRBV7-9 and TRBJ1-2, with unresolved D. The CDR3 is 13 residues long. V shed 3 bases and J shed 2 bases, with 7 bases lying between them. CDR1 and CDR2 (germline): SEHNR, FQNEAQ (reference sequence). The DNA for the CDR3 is TGTGCCAGCAGCTTGGCGGTAAACTATGGCTACACCTTC. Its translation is CASSLAVNYGYTF.

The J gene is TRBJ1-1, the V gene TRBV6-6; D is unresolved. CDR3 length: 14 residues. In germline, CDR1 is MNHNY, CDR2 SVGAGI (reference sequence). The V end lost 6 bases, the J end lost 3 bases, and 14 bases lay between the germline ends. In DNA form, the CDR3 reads TGTGCCAGCAGAGAGCGGGAGGGCGACACTGAAGCTTTCTTT. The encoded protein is CASREREGDTEAFF.

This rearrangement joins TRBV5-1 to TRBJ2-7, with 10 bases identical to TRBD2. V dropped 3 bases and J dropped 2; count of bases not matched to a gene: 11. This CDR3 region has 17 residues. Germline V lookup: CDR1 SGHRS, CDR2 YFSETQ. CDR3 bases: TGCGCCAGCAGCTCGGGTAGCGGGGGGTTAACTCCCTACGAGCAGTACTTC. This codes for CASSSGSGGLTPYEQYF.